Each of the 23 T cell receptor beta chains below was sequenced from the same sample in a study of blood T cell repertoires in COVID-19. Here immunoSEQ multiplex PCR was the method, and the copy in TCRdb shows in-frame clones only, minus some. The table shows some 260,000 clones, with around 80% occurring only once. The material sequenced was PBMCs or T cells enriched from blood (not recorded which). These receptor sequences come from a man aged 30 to 45 with acute COVID-19.

The rearrangement links TRBV27 to TRBJ2-7, with 10 bases lining up with TRBD2. Germline CDR1 reads MNHEY; CDR2 reads SMNVEV (reference sequence). V trimming: 5 bases; J trimming: 6 bases; junction bases outside the gene matches: 4. This CDR3 has 13 residues. The CDR3 nucleotides read TGTGCCAGCAGTGAGCGGGAGGGCCGCGAGCAGTACGTC. It translates to CASSEREGREQYV.

This chain uses TRBV2 with TRBJ2-2, with D hard to call. This CDR3 contains 15 residues. The V gene's germline CDR1 is SNHLY and CDR2 FYNNEI. The germline V and J ends were trimmed by 4 bases and 1 base, with 10 bases remaining between them. The CDR3 region is CASSGSTVNTGELFF. CDR3 coding DNA: TGTGCCAGCAGTGGTTCAACGGTGAACACCGGGGAGCTGTTTTTT.

The genes are TRBV10-3 and TRBJ2-4; D unresolved. V dropped 2 bases and J dropped 3 bases, with 11 bases sitting between them. Germline V gene data show CDR1 as ENHRY and CDR2 as SYGVKD. The CDR3 has 15 residues. The DNA of the CDR3 is TGTGCCATCAGTGAGGGTGGGCTGAGCAAAAACATTCAGTACTTC. It encodes CAISEGGLSKNIQYF.

The rearrangement uses TRBV5-1 and TRBJ2-1; 9 nucleotides agree with TRBD1. Losses at the gene ends were 5 bases for V and 6 bases for J; bases not matched to a gene: 12. CDR1 is SGHRS and CDR2 is YFSETQ in the germline V gene. CDR3 length equals 16 residues. Here the CDR3 reads CASSYPGTGLSNEQFF. CDR3 DNA sequence: TGCGCCAGCAGTTATCCCGGGACAGGGCTTTCCAATGAGCAGTTCTTC.

The chain has TRBV28 and TRBJ2-7, with D perhaps matching TRBD2 (6 bases). The CDR3 totals 12 residues. The V gene's germline CDR1 is MDHEN and CDR2 SYDVKM. The V end lost 1 base, the J end lost 6 bases, and 7 bases lay between the germline ends. The CDR3 spells CASSLSGVEQYV. In DNA, the CDR3 is TGTGCCAGCAGTTTATCGGGGGTCGAGCAGTACGTC.

This clone came up once. The chain joins TRBV18 to TRBJ2-2, with D possibly TRBD1 on 6 matching bases. The CDR3 is 15 residues long. The germline V gene has CDR1 KGHSH and CDR2 LQKENI. V lost 3 bases and J lost 3, with 11 bases in between. CDR3 in DNA: TGTGCCAGCTCACCCACGACAGGCCACACCGGGGAGCTGTTTTTT. Its protein is CASSPTTGHTGELFF.

This chain joins TRBV7-3 and TRBJ1-1; 7 bases are shared with TRBD1. The CDR3 contains 14 residues. Per the germline V gene, CDR1 is SGHTA and CDR2 is FQGTGA. With V trimmed by 0 bases and J by 4 bases, 2 bases remained unmatched. The CDR3 sequence: CASSLTTGSTEAFF. The DNA for the CDR3 is TGTGCCAGCAGCTTAACGACAGGGAGCACTGAAGCTTTCTTT.

The V gene is TRBV19, the J gene TRBJ1-2; 7 nucleotides agree with TRBD1. Losses at the gene ends were 7 bases for V and 6 bases for J; bases not matched to a gene: 11. The CDR3 has 14 amino acids. CDR1 is LNHDA, CDR2 SQIVND, per germline (reference sequence). CDR3 sequence reads: CASTADRVAHGYTF. CDR3 nucleotides: TGTGCCAGTACCGCCGACAGGGTTGCTCATGGCTACACCTTC.

This chain joins TRBV4-1 and TRBJ1-1, with D possibly TRBD1 on 5 matching bases. Between the trimmed V and J ends, which lost 1 base and 6 bases, there was a span of 15 bases. The CDR3 has 15 amino acids. Germline CDR1 reads MGHRA; CDR2 reads YSYEKL. In DNA form, the CDR3 reads TGCGCCAGCAGCCAAGCATCGGGACTCACCCCTGAAGCTTTCTTT. Its protein is CASSQASGLTPEAFF.

The chain has TRBV5-4 and TRBJ2-4, with D maybe TRBD1 (6 bases). The CDR3 has 18 amino acids. CDR1 is SGHNT, CDR2 YYREEE, per germline (reference sequence). The V end lost 4 bases, the J end lost 1 base, and 21 bases lay between the germline ends. CDR3 sequence reads: CASSIPGGPDLAKNIQYF. In nucleotides, the CDR3 is TGTGCCAGCAGCATCCCTGGGGGCCCTGATCTTGCCAAAAACATTCAGTACTTC.

This chain uses TRBV7-2 with TRBJ1-5; 7 bases agree with TRBD1. The CDR3 covers 15 residues. After removal of 0 bases from V and 1 base from J, the junction contained 0 bases not matched to a gene. Germline CDR1 and CDR2: SGHTA and FQGNSA. The CDR3 protein is CASSLAGQSNQPQHF. CDR3 sequence (DNA): TGTGCCAGCAGCTTAGCGGGACAGAGCAATCAGCCCCAGCATTTT.

The rearrangement uses TRBV27 and TRBJ2-4; no firm D call. Trimming cost V 0 bases and J 3 bases, with 9 bases left between them. Germline assignment: CDR1 MNHEY and CDR2 SMNVEV (reference sequence). CDR3 size: 15 residues. This CDR3 is CASSLSILDKNIQYF. CDR3 in DNA: TGTGCCAGCAGTTTATCGATACTTGACAAAAACATTCAGTACTTC.

The rearrangement joins TRBV11-3 to TRBJ2-1, with 13 bases lining up with TRBD2. The CDR3 consists of 15 residues. V was pared by 4 bases and J by 4 bases, with 1 base of the junction left unmatched. Germline CDR1 and CDR2: SGHNT and YENEEA. The CDR3 reads CASSWGLAGYNEQFF. The DNA of the CDR3 is TGTGCCAGCAGCTGGGGACTAGCGGGGTACAATGAGCAGTTCTTC.

The V gene is TRBV7-2, the J gene TRBJ1-3; D is undetermined. CDR3 length equals 15 residues. Trimming left V 2 bases short and J 0 bases short, with 8 bases between. Per the germline V gene, CDR1 is SGHTA and CDR2 is FQGNSA. In DNA, the CDR3 is TGTGCCAGCAGCTTATATGTCAGCTCTGGAAACACCATATATTTT. The encoded protein is CASSLYVSSGNTIYF.

About this clone: This is likely a read error, given that the CDR3 carries no conserved phenylalanine or tryptophan at its end. The DNA is left out, because the CDR3 cannot be placed on it with certainty; the CDR3 is given as TCRdb lists it. The chain combines TRBV21-1 with TRBJ2-3; the table assigns TRBD1, which was not confirmed against the DNA. TRBV21-1 is a pseudogene. The CDR3 contains 8 residues when both ends are counted. CDR3 residues: CASTTGGS.

The V call is TRBV7-8, the J call TRBJ2-1; D not certain. The V and J ends lost 5 bases and 0 bases respectively, with 11 bases between them. The germline CDR1 and CDR2 sequences are SGHVS and FQNEAQ. The CDR3 length is 15 residues. The CDR3 DNA reads TGTGCCAGCAGCGCACTCCGGAGCTCCTACAATGAGCAGTTCTTC. Translating gives CASSALRSSYNEQFF.

This chain connects TRBV19 to TRBJ1-1; 8 bases match TRBD1. Germline loops: CDR1 LNHDA, CDR2 SQIVND (reference sequence). The CDR3 has 14 amino acids. The V and J ends lost 3 bases and 5 bases, in that order; junction bases with no gene match: 5. The CDR3 loop reads CASSIFRGRTEAFF. CDR3 nucleotide sequence: TGTGCCAGTAGTATCTTCAGGGGGCGGACTGAAGCTTTCTTT.

The V and J genes are TRBV6-6 and TRBJ2-4; the D gene is possibly TRBD1 (6 bases). CDR1 MNHNY and CDR2 SVGAGI come from the germline V gene (reference sequence). The CDR3 sequence is 14 residues long. Trimming left V 5 bases short and J 5 bases short, with 13 bases between. The CDR3, as DNA: TGTGCCAGCAGTCAAACAGGGTTTGAAAACATTCAGTACTTC. It translates to CASSQTGFENIQYF.

The chain employs TRBV5-8 and TRBJ1-6, with D possibly TRBD1 on 6 matching bases. This CDR3 spans 15 amino acids. Germline CDR1 is SGHTS and CDR2 is YDEGEE. The ends were cut back, 4 bases at V and 8 bases at J, with 16 bases in the middle. CDR3 protein: CASSRAGTRDSPLHF. The CDR3, as DNA: TGTGCCAGCAGCCGCGCCGGGACAAGGGATTCACCCCTCCACTTT.

The gene calls are TRBV29-1 and TRBJ1-4; D uncertain. The CDR3 sequence is 12 residues long. V lost 4 bases, J lost 7 bases, and 10 bases lay in between. CDR1 SQVTM and CDR2 ANQGSEA come from the germline V gene. CDR3 coding DNA: TGCAGCGTTGGAGAGCGCCGTGAAAAACTGTTTTTT. It yields the protein CSVGERREKLFF.

The table lists this clone with a few counts. V usage is TRBV7-2 and J usage is TRBJ1-5; TRBD1 matches 9 bases. CDR3 length: 16 residues. The V gene's germline CDR1 is SGHTA and CDR2 FQGNSA. The V and J ends lost 2 bases and 6 bases, in that order; junction bases with no gene match: 8. CDR3 sequence (DNA): TGTGCCAGCAGCTTAACGACAGGGGGTATCATTCAGCCCCAGCATTTT. It specifies CASSLTTGGIIQPQHF. The variable domain in full, with the rest retrieved from reference TRBV7-2 and TRBJ1-5, is GAGVSQSPSNKVTEKGKDVELRCDPISGHTALYWYRQSLGQGLEFLIYFQGNSAPDKSGLPSDRFSAERTGGSVSTLTIQRTQQEDSAVYLCASSLTTGGIIQPQHFGDGTRLSIL.

The chain employs TRBV7-9 and TRBJ1-6; D is unresolved. The V gene's germline CDR1 is SEHNR and CDR2 FQNEAQ (reference sequence). The CDR3 totals 14 residues. V lost 1 base and J lost 8, with 9 bases in between. CDR3 residues: CASSLVIGDSPLHF. CDR3 in DNA: TGTGCCAGCAGCTTAGTGATCGGAGATTCACCCCTCCACTTT.

The chain recombines TRBV7-2 with TRBJ2-1; perhaps TRBD2 as D (5 bases). This CDR3 is 15 amino acids long. V was trimmed by 5 bases and J by 6 bases, leaving 17 bases between them. The V gene's germline CDR1 is SGHTA and CDR2 FQGNSA. Here the CDR3 reads CASSPEAAGRNEQFF. CDR3 DNA: TGTGCCAGCAGCCCTGAGGCGGCGGGCCGCAATGAGCAGTTCTTC. Full variable domain (rest looked up from reference TRBV7-2 and TRBJ2-1): GAGVSQSPSNKVTEKGKDVELRCDPISGHTALYWYRQSLGQGLEFLIYFQGNSAPDKSGLPSDRFSAERTGGSVSTLTIQRTQQEDSAVYLCASSPEAAGRNEQFFGPGTRLTVL.